What follows are 10 T cell receptor beta chains derived from one specimen sequenced in a study of shared clonotypes between healthy human individuals. The repertoire was sequenced with immunoSEQ multiplex PCR; TCRdb's copy has only in-frame clones and lacks some. The sample comprises about 2.3 million clones, roughly 92% of which are singletons, and around 0.4% rests with the top ten. Sequencing was carried out using naive CD4+ T cells from PBMCs. Sample subset: CD45RA+ positively selected. These receptors came from a man younger than 30 in good health. Some clones in this sample may be carry-over from other donors' samples.

V usage is TRBV16 and J usage is TRBJ1-5; 7 nucleotides align to TRBD1. The trim removed 5 bases at V and 4 bases at J, leaving 5 bases unmatched. This CDR3 comprises 14 residues. CDR1 is KGHSY, CDR2 FQNENV, per germline. The CDR3 loop is CASSWGQHNQPQHF. CDR3 DNA sequence: TGTGCCAGCAGCTGGGGACAGCATAATCAGCCCCAGCATTTT.

The chain recombines TRBV30 with TRBJ2-1; weak D call: TRBD1 (5 bases). Trimming took 0 bases from V and 1 from J, leaving 10 bases between them. CDR1 and CDR2 (germline): GTSNPN, SVGIG (reference sequence). The CDR3 length is 15 residues. DNA for the CDR3: TGTGCCTGGAGTGTAAACAGGCGATCCTACAATGAGCAGTTCTTC. As protein: CAWSVNRRSYNEQFF.

The chain uses TRBV7-3 and TRBJ2-1; 8 nucleotides match TRBD2. V was pared by 1 base and J by 5 bases, with 7 bases of the junction left unmatched. The germline gives CDR1 SGHTA, CDR2 FQGTGA. The CDR3 extends over 16 amino acids. For the CDR3, the DNA is TGTGCCAGCAGCTTAAGTTTTAGCGGGACTGACAATGAGCAGTTCTTC. This sequence encodes CASSLSFSGTDNEQFF.

This clone was observed once. V usage is TRBV5-4 and J usage is TRBJ1-2, with 10 bases identical to TRBD1. The J segment lost 3 bases and the V segment lost 2 bases, leaving 19 bases of the junction unmatched. Germline CDR1 is SGHNT and CDR2 is YYREEE (reference sequence). The CDR3 totals 20 residues. This CDR3 reads CASSLGVPIVRQGADYGYTF. CDR3 coding DNA: TGTGCCAGCAGCTTAGGGGTCCCTATCGTAAGACAGGGGGCTGACTATGGCTACACCTTC. The variable domain in full, completed from reference TRBV5-4 and TRBJ1-2, reads ETGVTQSPTHLIKTRGQQVTLRCSSQSGHNTVSWYQQALGQGPQFIFQYYREEENGRGNFPPRFSGLQFPNYSSELNVNALELDDSALYLCASSLGVPIVRQGADYGYTFGSGTRLTVV.

V usage is TRBV19 and J usage is TRBJ1-2; D might be TRBD1 (6 bases). Trimming removed 6 bases at V and 4 bases at J, with 12 bases between. CDR3 length: 13 amino acids. CDR1 LNHDA and CDR2 SQIVND come from the germline V gene (reference sequence). The CDR3 loop reads CASRLRGSYGYTF. DNA for the CDR3: TGTGCCAGTAGATTGAGGGGGAGCTATGGCTACACCTTC.

The count of this clone is one. The rearrangement joins TRBV6-6 to TRBJ2-5; TRBD1 is a possible D gene (7 bases). Germline V CDR1 and CDR2: MNHNY, SVGAGI (reference sequence). Trimming stripped 5 bases from V and 4 bases from J, with 14 bases between. This CDR3 comprises 14 residues. In DNA form, the CDR3 reads TGTGCCAGCAGTGACCCAGGGGGGACAGAGACCCAGTACTTC. Its protein is CASSDPGGTETQYF.

A remark on this clone: This sample includes further DNA sequences coding for the same CDR3. The V and J genes are TRBV5-1 and TRBJ1-2, with 9 nucleotides matching TRBD1. The germline V gene has CDR1 SGHRS and CDR2 YFSETQ. This CDR3 is 13 amino acids long. Unmatched junction bases numbered 4, after V lost 4 bases and J lost 6 bases. The CDR3 region has the DNA TGCGCCAGCAGCCCGGGACAGGGAGATGGCTACACCTTC. It encodes CASSPGQGDGYTF.

The chain carries TRBV30 and TRBJ1-1; D remains ambiguous. CDR1 and CDR2 from the germline V gene are GTSNPN and SVGIG (reference sequence). This CDR3 has 12 residues. With 3 bases removed from V and 6 bases from J, the gap between germline ends came to 11 bases. The CDR3 sequence is CAWSPTGAEAFF. CDR3 coding DNA: TGTGCCTGGAGCCCGACCGGTGCTGAAGCTTTCTTT.

This sequence joins TRBV2 and TRBJ1-2; D unresolved. CDR3 size: 12 residues. V was trimmed by 4 bases and J by 6 bases, leaving 9 bases between them. The germline V gene has CDR1 SNHLY and CDR2 FYNNEI. The CDR3 spells CASSATANGYTF. CDR3 nucleotide sequence: TGTGCCAGCAGTGCGACGGCAAATGGCTACACCTTC. The entire variable domain, with the rest obtained from reference TRBV2 and TRBJ1-2, is as follows: EPEVTQTPSHQVTQMGQEVILRCVPISNHLYFYWYRQILGQKVEFLVSFYNNEISEKSEIFDDQFSVERPDGSNFTLKIRSTKLEDSAMYFCASSATANGYTFGSGTRLTVV.

CDR3 region: CASRPGRGAAQYF. As DNA, the CDR3 is TGTGCCAGCAGGCCCGGAAGGGGAGCGGCGCAGTATTTT. The V call is TRBV2, the J call TRBJ2-3; possibly TRBD1 or TRBD2 for D (5 bases each). The germline CDR1 and CDR2 sequences are SNHLY and FYNNEI. V was pared by 6 bases and J by 10 bases, with 17 bases between. The CDR3 runs to 13 residues.